A single sample is the source of the 21 T cell receptor beta chains below, sequenced in a study of OX40 agonist ivuxolimab in advanced cancers. Assay: immunoSEQ multiplex PCR; the TCRdb copy retains only in-frame clones and omits some. The repertoire holds tens of thousands of clones, with approximately 90% as singletons. This specimen consisted of CD4+ or CD8+ T cells sorted from blood, obtained in a trial of the OX40 agonist ivuxolimab. The receptor source for this set is an adult with an advanced solid tumor such as melanoma, head and neck, liver or kidney cancer.

The chain is built from TRBV5-1 and TRBJ2-1; no reliable D call. Germline CDR1 reads SGHRS; CDR2 reads YFSETQ. V gave up 0 bases and J gave up 4 bases, with 11 bases separating them. CDR3 length equals 15 residues. CDR3 DNA: TGCGCCAGCAGCTTGGATTCGGCGCCGTACAATGAGCAGTTCTTC. This translates into CASSLDSAPYNEQFF.

The chain couples TRBV27 to TRBJ2-5; D might be TRBD1 (6 bases). The V end lost 2 bases, the J end lost 5 bases, and 21 bases lay between the germline ends. The CDR3 extends over 17 amino acids. Germline-derived CDR1 and CDR2 are MNHEY and SMNVEV (reference sequence). CDR3 bases: TGTGCCAGCAGTTTAGACAGGATCGGTCGGGAAGGCGAGACCCAGTACTTC. As protein: CASSLDRIGREGETQYF.

The chain links TRBV4-2 to TRBJ2-3; perhaps TRBD2 as D (5 bases). Trimming cost V 4 bases and J 0 bases, with 14 bases left between them. The CDR3 totals 16 residues. Germline-derived CDR1 and CDR2 are LGHNA and YNFKEQ. The CDR3 loop is CASSPFGLSSTDTQYF. CDR3 in DNA: TGTGCCAGCAGCCCATTTGGACTTAGTAGCACAGATACGCAGTATTTT.

This chain connects TRBV11-2 to TRBJ2-7, with D possibly TRBD2 on 5 matching bases. CDR3 size: 13 residues. Germline V gene lookup returns CDR1 SGHAT and CDR2 FQNNGV. Trimming shortened V by 6 bases and J by 5 bases, and 14 bases separated the two germline ends. CDR3 in amino acids: CASSLGSAHEQYF. As DNA, the CDR3 is TGTGCCAGCAGTTTGGGGAGTGCCCACGAGCAGTACTTC.

The chain uses TRBV5-4 and TRBJ1-2; 7 nucleotides agree with TRBD1. The J segment lost 7 bases and the V segment lost 4 bases, leaving 10 bases of the junction unmatched. CDR3 length: 14 residues. In germline, CDR1 is SGHNT, CDR2 YYREEE (reference sequence). The CDR3 nucleotides read TGTGCCAGCAGCGCCAAAACAGGGGTTGGTGGCTACACCTTC. It encodes CASSAKTGVGGYTF.

This chain connects TRBV6-6 to TRBJ1-2, with unresolved D. CDR3 length: 13 residues. Deletions cut 2 bases from V and 4 bases from J, with 8 bases between. In germline, CDR1 is MNHNY, CDR2 SVGAGI (reference sequence). The CDR3 DNA is TGTGCCAGCAGTTACAGATCCGGCTATGGCTACACCTTC. This sequence encodes CASSYRSGYGYTF.

This clone has only a few counts. CDR3 sequence reads: CASSLNSRSYNEQFF. As DNA, the CDR3 is TGTGCCAGCAGCTTGAACTCACGCTCCTACAATGAGCAGTTCTTC. The V call is TRBV5-5, the J call TRBJ2-1; D is ambiguous. The length of the CDR3 is 15 residues. Trimming left V 1 base short and J 0 bases short, with 8 bases between. Germline V gives CDR1 SGHKS, CDR2 YYEKEE (reference sequence).

V usage is TRBV7-2 and J usage is TRBJ2-5, with 7 bases aligning to TRBD1. CDR1 and CDR2 from the germline V gene are SGHTA and FQGNSA. This CDR3 has 16 residues. The J segment lost 3 bases and the V segment lost 1 base, leaving 8 bases of the junction unmatched. The CDR3 nucleotides are TGTGCCAGCAGCTTAGGACAGGGTCCAGGGGAAGAGACCCAGTACTTC. Its protein product is CASSLGQGPGEETQYF.

J is TRBJ1-6 and V is TRBV6-6, with D tentatively TRBD1 (5 bases). There are 15 residues in the CDR3. Looked up from germline, CDR1 is MNHNY and CDR2 is SVGAGI (reference sequence). Trimming took 0 bases from V and 9 from J, leaving 12 bases between them. The CDR3 loop is CASSYSGQGGSPLHF. The CDR3 DNA follows: TGTGCCAGCAGTTACTCCGGGCAGGGTGGTTCACCCCTCCACTTT.

With respect to this clone: One end of the junction varies from germline; a read error may be responsible. V gene TRBV2 combines with J gene TRBJ2-1; 8 positions agree with TRBD1. The V gene's germline CDR1 is SNHLY and CDR2 FYNNEI. CDR3 length: 15 amino acids. DNA for the CDR3: TGTGCCAGCCGTGATCCGGGACAGGAACACAATGAGCAGTTCTTC. This encodes CASRDPGQEHNEQFF.

The table lists this clone with a count of one. V is TRBV5-4 and J is TRBJ1-2; D is perhaps TRBD1 (6 bases). CDR3 length: 13 residues. Per germline, CDR1 SGHNT and CDR2 YYREEE (reference sequence). Trimming took 3 bases from V and 4 from J, leaving 10 bases between them. CDR3 region: CASSSAGVYGYTF. As DNA, the CDR3 is TGTGCCAGCAGCTCGGCAGGGGTCTATGGCTACACCTTC. Variable domain in full (rest from reference TRBV5-4 and TRBJ1-2): ETGVTQSPTHLIKTRGQQVTLRCSSQSGHNTVSWYQQALGQGPQFIFQYYREEENGRGNFPPRFSGLQFPNYSSELNVNALELDDSALYLCASSSAGVYGYTFGSGTRLTVV.

V usage is TRBV7-3 and J usage is TRBJ2-5; D possibly corresponds to TRBD2 (5 bases). The germline CDR1 and CDR2 sequences are SGHTA and FQGTGA. Trimming shortened V by 5 bases and J by 5 bases, and 18 bases separated the two germline ends. The CDR3 consists of 15 residues. The CDR3 here is CASSPSKGDWETQYF. Written as DNA, the CDR3 is TGTGCCAGCAGCCCTTCTAAGGGAGACTGGGAGACCCAGTACTTC. Supplemented by reference TRBV7-3 and TRBJ2-5, the full variable domain reads GAGVSQTPSNKVTEKGKYVELRCDPISGHTALYWYRQSLGQGPEFLIYFQGTGAADDSGLPNDRFFAVRPEGSVSTLKIQRTERGDSAVYLCASSPSKGDWETQYFGPGTRLLVL.

The rearrangement links TRBV11-3 to TRBJ1-3; D not certain. V dropped 2 bases and J dropped 2 bases, with 7 bases sitting between them. The CDR3 is 14 amino acids. Germline CDR1 SGHNT, CDR2 YENEEA. CDR3 sequence reads: CASSLFGTGNTIYF. The CDR3 coding sequence is TGTGCCAGCAGCTTATTCGGGACTGGAAACACCATATATTTT.

The rearrangement links TRBV6-1 to TRBJ1-5; TRBD1 aligns across 10 bases. V trimming: 7 bases; J trimming: 4 bases; junction bases outside the gene matches: 4. Germline lookup yields CDR1 MNHNS and CDR2 SASEGT. This CDR3 spans 14 amino acids. The CDR3 reads CASTGTGANQPQHF. The CDR3 bases are TGTGCCAGCACGGGGACAGGGGCAAATCAGCCCCAGCATTTT.

In DNA form, the CDR3 reads TGTGCCAGCAGTTTATCTTCCGTGAGGGACGAGCAGTACTTC. Its protein is CASSLSSVRDEQYF. The chain has TRBV28 and TRBJ2-7, with a weak D call TRBD2 (5 bases). From germline, CDR1 is MDHEN and CDR2 SYDVKM. V gave up 1 base and J gave up 5 bases, with 12 bases separating them. The CDR3 consists of 14 residues.

This clone was observed a few times. The chain employs TRBV2 and TRBJ1-2; D is unclear. The CDR3 loop spans 14 amino acids. Germline V gene lookup returns CDR1 SNHLY and CDR2 FYNNEI. Deletions cut 7 bases from V and 4 bases from J, with 16 bases between. The CDR3 DNA is TGTGCCAGCAAGCTGGACGGGCTACCCTATGGCTACACCTTC. Protein: CASKLDGLPYGYTF.

This clone was found once. The chain has TRBV7-2 and TRBJ2-7, with 7 bases that match TRBD1. CDR1 and CDR2 (germline): SGHTA, FQGNSA. CDR3 size: 13 residues. The ends lost 3 bases at V and 3 bases at J; junction bases unmatched: 2. The DNA for the CDR3 is TGTGCCAGCAGCTTGGGACAGCTCTACGAGCAGTACTTC. It yields the protein CASSLGQLYEQYF.

CDR3 protein: CASSQGPLGAGQTQYF. The CDR3 bases are TGCGCCAGCAGCCAAGGGCCATTGGGGGCAGGGCAGACCCAGTACTTC. The J gene is TRBJ2-5, the V gene TRBV4-1; tentatively, D is TRBD1 (6 bases). The CDR3 contains 16 residues. The germline gives CDR1 MGHRA, CDR2 YSYEKL. With 1 base removed from V and 6 bases from J, the gap between germline ends came to 18 bases.

The chain uses TRBV2 and TRBJ1-4; D ambiguous. V was clipped by 6 bases and J by 8 bases, with 10 bases between them. The CDR3 sequence is 12 residues long. CDR1 is SNHLY and CDR2 is FYNNEI in the germline V gene. The CDR3 DNA reads TGTGCCAGCAGCGAGGCCAGAGAAAAACTGTTTTTT. Its protein is CASSEAREKLFF. The variable domain in full, with the rest retrieved from reference TRBV2 and TRBJ1-4, is EPEVTQTPSHQVTQMGQEVILRCVPISNHLYFYWYRQILGQKVEFLVSFYNNEISEKSEIFDDQFSVERPDGSNFTLKIRSTKLEDSAMYFCASSEAREKLFFGSGTQLSVL.

The rearrangement joins TRBV6-5 to TRBJ2-7; maybe TRBD2 (6 bases). With 6 bases removed from V and 0 bases from J, the gap between germline ends came to 12 bases. Germline V gene lookup returns CDR1 MNHEY and CDR2 SVGAGI. The CDR3 is 14 residues long. In DNA form, the CDR3 reads TGTGCCAGCAGGGATGCGGGGATCTCCTACGAGCAGTACTTC. It encodes CASRDAGISYEQYF.

The chain employs TRBV27 and TRBJ1-5; weak D call: TRBD1 (5 bases). V shed 8 bases and J shed 10 bases, with 15 bases lying between them. This CDR3 comprises 12 residues. Germline V lookup: CDR1 MNHEY, CDR2 SMNVEV (reference sequence). CDR3 DNA: TGTGCCAGCGGCTTACTTCAGGGACCCCAGCATTTT. This codes for CASGLLQGPQHF.